The rows below give T cell receptor beta chains drawn from one sample of a study of siplizumab effects on memory and regulatory T cells. TCRdb keeps only in-frame clones here, not all; method: immunoSEQ multiplex PCR. The sample lists about 110,000 clones, under 95% seen once, with 0.75% in the top ten. The sample was Tregs sorted from blood. The receptors shown here come from a human donor in good health. Both conserved end residues are part of each CDR3. Each record gives: D gene, V gene, clone size, J gene, CDR3 length, CDR3 protein, CDR3 DNA. D genes are given only for firm matches. Size is omitted from some rows. Given values are once, few, many or a class for expanded clones.

D gene: NA; V gene: TRBV18; clone size: NA; J gene: TRBJ1-1; CDR3 length: 15; CDR3 protein: CASSPGGRPNTEAFF; CDR3 DNA: TGTGCCAGCTCACCTGGGGGCCGACCGAACACTGAAGCTTTCTTT
D gene: TRBD1; V gene: TRBV5-1; clone size: NA; J gene: TRBJ2-3; CDR3 length: 15; CDR3 protein: CASSLGQGGTDTQYF; CDR3 DNA: TGCGCCAGCAGCTTGGGACAGGGAGGCACAGATACGCAGTATTTT
D gene: NA; V gene: TRBV11-2; clone size: once; J gene: TRBJ1-4; CDR3 length: 17; CDR3 protein: CASSLPGLNFANEKLFF; CDR3 DNA: TGTGCCAGCAGCTTACCAGGGTTGAACTTTGCTAATGAAAAACTGTTTTTT
D gene: NA; V gene: TRBV6-6; clone size: NA; J gene: TRBJ1-5; CDR3 length: 14; CDR3 protein: CASRVFSSNQPQHF; CDR3 DNA: TGTGCCAGCAGAGTCTTTAGTAGCAATCAGCCCCAGCATTTT
D gene: NA; V gene: TRBV18; clone size: NA; J gene: TRBJ1-1; CDR3 length: 14; CDR3 protein: CASSPLSLNTEAFF; CDR3 DNA: TGTGCCAGCTCACCACTGTCTCTGAACACTGAAGCTTTCTTT
D gene: NA; V gene: TRBV7-8; clone size: NA; J gene: TRBJ2-7; CDR3 length: 15; CDR3 protein: CASSLYPGLSYEQYF; CDR3 DNA: TGTGCCAGCAGCTTATATCCAGGTCTATCCTACGAGCAGTACTTC
D gene: NA; V gene: TRBV19; clone size: NA; J gene: TRBJ1-2; CDR3 length: 12; CDR3 protein: CASSIQKNGYTF; CDR3 DNA: TGTGCCAGTAGTATACAGAAAAACGGCTACACCTTC
D gene: NA; V gene: TRBV18; clone size: NA; J gene: TRBJ2-1; CDR3 length: 17; CDR3 protein: CASSPGLASIRYNEQFF; CDR3 DNA: TGTGCCAGCTCTCCGGGGCTAGCCTCCATTCGCTACAATGAGCAGTTCTTC
D gene: NA; V gene: TRBV5-1; clone size: NA; J gene: TRBJ1-1; CDR3 length: 13; CDR3 protein: CASRPELNTEAFF; CDR3 DNA: TGCGCCAGCAGGCCAGAATTGAACACTGAAGCTTTCTTT
D gene: TRBD1; V gene: TRBV7-9; clone size: NA; J gene: TRBJ1-2; CDR3 length: 14; CDR3 protein: CASSSDRKVAGYTF; CDR3 DNA: TGTGCCAGCAGCTCGGACAGGAAGGTGGCCGGCTACACCTTC
D gene: NA; V gene: TRBV15; clone size: NA; J gene: TRBJ2-2; CDR3 length: 13; CDR3 protein: CATSRARAGELFF; CDR3 DNA: TGTGCCACCAGCAGAGCTAGGGCCGGGGAGCTGTTTTTT
D gene: TRBD2; V gene: TRBV7-3; clone size: NA; J gene: TRBJ2-1; CDR3 length: 15; CDR3 protein: CASSFGRSSYNEQFF; CDR3 DNA: TGTGCCAGCAGCTTCGGGAGGAGCTCCTACAATGAGCAGTTCTTC
D gene: NA; V gene: TRBV6-1; clone size: NA; J gene: TRBJ1-2; CDR3 length: 15; CDR3 protein: CASTREQGPVYGYTF; CDR3 DNA: TGTGCCAGCACTAGGGAGCAGGGACCTGTCTATGGCTACACCTTC
D gene: TRBD1; V gene: TRBV9; clone size: NA; J gene: TRBJ2-4; CDR3 length: 19; CDR3 protein: CASSAWDRGGLKAKNIQYF; CDR3 DNA: TGTGCCAGCAGCGCCTGGGACAGGGGGGGACTGAAAGCCAAAAACATTCAGTACTTC
D gene: NA; V gene: TRBV6-5; clone size: NA; J gene: TRBJ2-2; CDR3 length: 14; CDR3 protein: CASSYGGDTGELFF; CDR3 DNA: TGTGCCAGCAGTTATGGGGGCGACACCGGGGAGCTGTTTTTT
D gene: TRBD1; V gene: TRBV7-9; clone size: once; J gene: TRBJ2-7; CDR3 length: 14; CDR3 protein: CASSDSGGSYEQYF; CDR3 DNA: TGTGCCAGCAGCGACTCAGGGGGCTCCTACGAGCAGTACTTC
D gene: TRBD1; V gene: TRBV5-1; clone size: NA; J gene: TRBJ2-5; CDR3 length: 15; CDR3 protein: CASSLAGQGPETQYF; CDR3 DNA: TGCGCCAGCAGCTTGGCCGGACAGGGTCCGGAGACCCAGTACTTC
D gene: TRBD2; V gene: TRBV5-4; clone size: once; J gene: TRBJ2-1; CDR3 length: 14; CDR3 protein: CASSPGTSGNEQFF; CDR3 DNA: TGTGCCAGCAGCCCCGGGACTAGCGGCAATGAGCAGTTCTTC
D gene: NA; V gene: TRBV2; clone size: NA; J gene: TRBJ1-1; CDR3 length: 13; CDR3 protein: CASTTEMNTEAFF; CDR3 DNA: TGTGCCAGCACTACAGAGATGAACACTGAAGCTTTCTTT
D gene: NA; V gene: TRBV5-4; clone size: NA; J gene: TRBJ2-4; CDR3 length: 17; CDR3 protein: CASGTLEGPLAKNIQYF; CDR3 DNA: TGTGCCAGCGGAACTCTAGAAGGGCCCCTAGCCAAAAACATTCAGTACTTC
D gene: NA; V gene: TRBV6-5; clone size: NA; J gene: TRBJ1-5; CDR3 length: 14; CDR3 protein: CASSYSRGNQPQHF; CDR3 DNA: TGTGCCAGCAGTTACTCGAGGGGCAATCAGCCCCAGCATTTT
D gene: TRBD2; V gene: TRBV6-1; clone size: once; J gene: TRBJ2-3; CDR3 length: 18; CDR3 protein: CASSEYSQRGDLTDTQYF; CDR3 DNA: TGTGCCAGCAGTGAATACAGCCAGCGGGGGGACCTCACAGATACGCAGTATTTT
D gene: NA; V gene: TRBV29-1; clone size: NA; J gene: TRBJ2-7; CDR3 length: 13; CDR3 protein: CSVLTESSYEQYF; CDR3 DNA: TGCAGCGTGCTGACGGAGAGCTCCTACGAGCAGTACTTC
D gene: TRBD2; V gene: TRBV19; clone size: NA; J gene: TRBJ2-6; CDR3 length: 15; CDR3 protein: CASQSGGHGANVLTF; CDR3 DNA: TGTGCCAGTCAAAGCGGGGGGCATGGGGCCAACGTCCTGACTTTC
D gene: NA; V gene: TRBV4-2; clone size: NA; J gene: TRBJ2-2; CDR3 length: 15; CDR3 protein: CASSQDFANTGELFF; CDR3 DNA: TGTGCCAGCAGCCAAGATTTCGCGAACACCGGGGAGCTGTTTTTT
D gene: NA; V gene: TRBV18; clone size: NA; J gene: TRBJ2-1; CDR3 length: 14; CDR3 protein: CASSSDLGWGEQFF; CDR3 DNA: TGTGCCAGCTCATCCGATCTAGGATGGGGTGAGCAGTTCTTC